Each of the 11 T cell receptor beta chains below was sequenced from the same sample in a study of blood T cell repertoires in COVID-19. Some clones are missing from TCRdb's copy, which holds only in-frame ones; the method was immunoSEQ multiplex PCR. The sample holds around 250,000 clones; approximately 84% are singletons and the top ten take 6.6%. The material sequenced was PBMCs or T cells enriched from blood (not recorded which). These receptors all come from a woman aged 45-60 years who had been exposed to COVID-19.

The CDR3 DNA sequence: TGTGCCAGCAGCCAACGACAGTTAGGAGCTTTCTTT. Translation: CASSQRQLGAFF. V and J are TRBV3-1 (or the pseudogene TRBV3-2) and TRBJ1-1; TRBD1 might be the D (5 bases). This CDR3 is built from 12 residues. Deletions cut 2 bases from V and 10 bases from J, with 11 bases between. Germline CDR1 reads LGHDT; CDR2 reads YNNKEL (reference sequence).

This clone appeared once. The J gene is TRBJ2-1, the V gene TRBV11-2; the match to TRBD1 covers 8 bases. Germline V lookup: CDR1 SGHAT, CDR2 FQNNGV. The CDR3 consists of 14 residues. J lost 4 bases, V lost 5 bases, and 4 bases had no gene match. The CDR3 coding sequence is TGTGCCAGCAGCCGGACAGGGCCTTACAATGAGCAGTTCTTC. Translated: CASSRTGPYNEQFF.

CDR3 sequence: CASSLRGGTPGNTIYF. DNA of the CDR3: TGTGCCAGCAGCCTAAGAGGTGGGACACCTGGAAACACCATATATTTT. The chain employs TRBV14 and TRBJ1-3; tentative D call: TRBD1 (6 bases). The germline V gene encodes CDR1 SGHDN and CDR2 FVKESK. The CDR3 loop spans 16 amino acids. Trimming took off 4 bases at V and 2 bases at J, with 15 bases between the two ends.

V gene TRBV6-1 combines with J gene TRBJ2-1, with D perhaps TRBD1 (6 bases). CDR1 and CDR2 from the germline V gene are MNHNS and SASEGT. V was pared by 4 bases and J by 7 bases, with 11 bases between. The CDR3 runs to 13 residues. CDR3: CASSGARGNEQFF. For the CDR3, the DNA is TGTGCCAGCAGTGGAGCCAGGGGAAATGAGCAGTTCTTC.

As regards this clone: A read error may account for a junction end that differs from germline. The chain recombines TRBV5-1 with TRBJ2-1, with TRBD1 matching 9 bases. CDR3 length equals 15 residues. Germline assignment: CDR1 SGHRS and CDR2 YFSETQ. The CDR3 loop is CASSLETGGYNEQFF. CDR3 in DNA: TGCGCCAGCAGCTTGGAGACAGGGGGTTACAATGAACAGTTCTTC.

V and J are TRBV6-5 and TRBJ1-2, with D possibly being TRBD1 (5 bases). The CDR3 loop spans 15 amino acids. Trimming stripped 0 bases from V and 5 bases from J, with 13 bases between. The V gene's germline CDR1 is MNHEY and CDR2 SVGAGI. CDR3 DNA: TGTGCCAGCAGTTACTCCCTCAATCAGGGTTATGGCTACACCTTC. It specifies CASSYSLNQGYGYTF.

CDR3: CASQGISEKLFF. CDR3 DNA: TGTGCTAGTCAGGGTATAAGTGAAAAACTGTTTTTT. The chain employs TRBV12-5 and TRBJ1-4; tentative D call: TRBD1 (5 bases). V was trimmed by 8 bases and J by 7 bases, leaving 11 bases between them. The CDR3 runs 12 residues. Per the germline V gene, CDR1 is LGHNT and CDR2 is FRNRAP.

The J gene is TRBJ2-5, the V gene TRBV3-1 (or the pseudogene TRBV3-2); possibly TRBD1 for D (5 bases). This CDR3 contains 14 residues. Trimming removed 1 base from V and 4 bases from J, with 10 bases in between. From germline, CDR1 is LGHDT and CDR2 YNNKEL (reference sequence). In DNA form, the CDR3 reads TGTGCCAGCAGCCAAGGAGGTAGGGGAGAGACCCAGTACTTC. Its protein product is CASSQGGRGETQYF.

For the CDR3, the DNA is TGTGCCAGCAGCCATCCGGGCAGGGGTAATCGGAATGAGCAGTTCTTC. It codes for CASSHPGRGNRNEQFF. This chain connects TRBV11-2 to TRBJ2-1, with D maybe TRBD1 (6 bases). This CDR3 region has 16 residues. V was cut by 5 bases and J by 7 bases, with 21 bases left in between. The germline gives CDR1 SGHAT, CDR2 FQNNGV.

J is TRBJ1-2 and V is TRBV3-1 (or the pseudogene TRBV3-2); D is possibly TRBD1 (5 bases). The CDR3 consists of 15 residues. CDR1 is LGHDT, CDR2 YNNKEL, per germline (reference sequence). Trimming took off 5 bases at V and 5 bases at J, with 18 bases between the two ends. Here the CDR3 reads CASSDRGLRSYGYTF. The DNA for the CDR3 is TGTGCCAGCAGCGACCGGGGGTTACGCTCATATGGCTACACCTTC.

V usage is TRBV24-1 and J usage is TRBJ1-5; D may be TRBD1 (6 bases). V was clipped by 6 bases and J by 7 bases, with 21 bases between them. This CDR3 has 16 amino acids. The germline CDR1 and CDR2 sequences are KGHDR and SFDVKD. The CDR3 here is CATSSTGTIAGQPQHF. CDR3 sequence (DNA): TGTGCCACCAGTTCGACAGGTACTATAGCAGGGCAGCCCCAGCATTTT.